This T cell receptor (beta chain) was sequenced in a study of shared clonotypes between healthy human individuals. Measured with immunoSEQ multiplex PCR; TCRdb has only the in-frame clones, and not every one. Of 2 million to 2.5 million clones in the sample, roughly 93% were seen once. For this clone: The sample carries other DNA sequences with the same CDR3.

The TCR originated in a young man in good health. Some clones in this sample may be carry-over from other donors' samples. The sample consisted of naive CD4+ T cells from PBMCs. Subset defined: CD45RA+ positively selected.

As DNA, the CDR3 is TGTGCCAGCAGCTTAGACTCCTACAATGAGCAGTTCTTC. Translating gives CASSLDSYNEQFF. The genes are TRBV7-2 and TRBJ2-1; D gene uncertain. The CDR3 sequence is 13 residues long. In germline, CDR1 is SGHTA, CDR2 FQGNSA. V gave up 1 base and J gave up 0 bases, with 1 base separating them.